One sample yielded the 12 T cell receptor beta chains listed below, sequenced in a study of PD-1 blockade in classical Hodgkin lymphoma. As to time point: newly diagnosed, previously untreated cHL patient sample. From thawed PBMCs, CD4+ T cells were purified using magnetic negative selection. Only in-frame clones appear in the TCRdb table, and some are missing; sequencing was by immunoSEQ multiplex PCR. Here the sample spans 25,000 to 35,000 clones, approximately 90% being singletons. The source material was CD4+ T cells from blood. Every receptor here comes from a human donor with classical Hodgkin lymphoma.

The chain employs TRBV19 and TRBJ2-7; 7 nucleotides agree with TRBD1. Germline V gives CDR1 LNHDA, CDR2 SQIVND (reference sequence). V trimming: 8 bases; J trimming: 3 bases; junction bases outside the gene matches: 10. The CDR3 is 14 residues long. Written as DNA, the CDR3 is TGTGCCAGTGGCGACCGGGACAGAAACTACGAGCAGTACGTC. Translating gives CASGDRDRNYEQYV.

The CDR3 coding sequence is TGTGCCAGCAGTTACTCGCCCAGGACTATAGACGAGCAGTACTTC. Protein: CASSYSPRTIDEQYF. This chain links TRBV6-5 with TRBJ2-7; D is perhaps TRBD2 (6 bases). The V gene's germline CDR1 is MNHEY and CDR2 SVGAGI. Trimming left V 0 bases short and J 5 bases short, with 14 bases between. This CDR3 has 15 residues.

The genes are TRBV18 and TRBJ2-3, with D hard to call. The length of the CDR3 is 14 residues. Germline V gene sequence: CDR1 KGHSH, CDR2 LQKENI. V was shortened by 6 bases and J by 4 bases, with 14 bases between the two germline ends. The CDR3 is CASSLQRLADTQYF. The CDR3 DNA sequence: TGTGCCAGCTCGCTTCAGAGGCTCGCAGATACGCAGTATTTT.

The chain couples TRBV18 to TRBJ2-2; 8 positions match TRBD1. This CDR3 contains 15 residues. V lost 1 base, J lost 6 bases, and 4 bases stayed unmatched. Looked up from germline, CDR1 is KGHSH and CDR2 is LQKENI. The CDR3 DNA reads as TGTGCCAGCTCACCACTCCAGGGGGCACCCGGGGAGCTGTTTTTT. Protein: CASSPLQGAPGELFF.

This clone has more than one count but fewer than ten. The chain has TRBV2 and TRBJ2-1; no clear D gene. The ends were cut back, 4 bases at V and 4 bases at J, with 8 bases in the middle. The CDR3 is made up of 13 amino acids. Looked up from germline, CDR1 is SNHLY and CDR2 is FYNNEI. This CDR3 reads CASSGQAYNEQFF. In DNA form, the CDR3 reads TGTGCCAGCAGTGGGCAGGCTTACAATGAGCAGTTCTTC. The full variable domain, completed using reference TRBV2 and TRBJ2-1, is EPEVTQTPSHQVTQMGQEVILRCVPISNHLYFYWYRQILGQKVEFLVSFYNNEISEKSEIFDDQFSVERPDGSNFTLKIRSTKLEDSAMYFCASSGQAYNEQFFGPGTRLTVL.

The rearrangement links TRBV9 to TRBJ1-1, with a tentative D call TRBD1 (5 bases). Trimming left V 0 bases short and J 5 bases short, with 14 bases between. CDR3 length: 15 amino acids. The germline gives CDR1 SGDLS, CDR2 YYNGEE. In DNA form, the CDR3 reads TGTGCCAGCAGCGTAGTCCAAGGGACCCTAACTGAAGCTTTCTTT. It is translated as CASSVVQGTLTEAFF.

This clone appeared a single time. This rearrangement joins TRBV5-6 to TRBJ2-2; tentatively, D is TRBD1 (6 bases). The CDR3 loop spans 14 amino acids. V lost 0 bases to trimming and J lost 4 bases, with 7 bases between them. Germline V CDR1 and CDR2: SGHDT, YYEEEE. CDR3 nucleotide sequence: TGTGCCAGCAGCTTGGCAGGGGTCACCGGGGAGCTGTTTTTT. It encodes CASSLAGVTGELFF.

The CDR3 DNA reads TGTGCCAGCAGTGGATTACAGGGCACCGGGGAGCTGTTTTTT. It translates to CASSGLQGTGELFF. This sequence joins TRBV2 and TRBJ2-2; D perhaps matches TRBD1 (6 bases). V dropped 4 bases and J dropped 4 bases, with 10 bases sitting between them. The CDR3 length is 14 residues. Germline V gives CDR1 SNHLY, CDR2 FYNNEI.

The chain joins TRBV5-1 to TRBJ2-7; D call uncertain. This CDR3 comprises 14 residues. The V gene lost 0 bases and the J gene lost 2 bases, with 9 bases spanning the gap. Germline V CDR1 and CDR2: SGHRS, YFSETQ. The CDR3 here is CASSLGPSPYEQYF. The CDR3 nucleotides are TGCGCCAGCAGCTTGGGGCCGTCTCCCTACGAGCAGTACTTC.

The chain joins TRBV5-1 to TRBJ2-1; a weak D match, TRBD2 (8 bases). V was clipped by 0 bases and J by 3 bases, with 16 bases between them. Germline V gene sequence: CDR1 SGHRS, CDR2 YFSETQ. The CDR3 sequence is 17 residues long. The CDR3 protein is CASSLAGRGQGYNEQFF. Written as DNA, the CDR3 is TGCGCCAGCAGCTTGGCCGGGAGGGGGCAGGGCTACAATGAGCAGTTCTTC.

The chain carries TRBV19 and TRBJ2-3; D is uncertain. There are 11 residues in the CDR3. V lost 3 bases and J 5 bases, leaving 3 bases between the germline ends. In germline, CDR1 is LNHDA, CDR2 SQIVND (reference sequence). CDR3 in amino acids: CASSIRDTQYF. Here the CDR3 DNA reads TGTGCCAGTAGTATTAGAGATACGCAGTATTTT.

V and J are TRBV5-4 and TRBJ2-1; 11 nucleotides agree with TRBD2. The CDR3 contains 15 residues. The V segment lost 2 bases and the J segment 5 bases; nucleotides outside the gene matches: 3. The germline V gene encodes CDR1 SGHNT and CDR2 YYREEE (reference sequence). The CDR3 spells CASSFSGRADNEQFF. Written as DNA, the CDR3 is TGTGCCAGCAGCTTTAGCGGGAGGGCCGACAATGAGCAGTTCTTC. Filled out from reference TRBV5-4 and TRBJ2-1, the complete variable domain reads ETGVTQSPTHLIKTRGQQVTLRCSSQSGHNTVSWYQQALGQGPQFIFQYYREEENGRGNFPPRFSGLQFPNYSSELNVNALELDDSALYLCASSFSGRADNEQFFGPGTRLTVL.